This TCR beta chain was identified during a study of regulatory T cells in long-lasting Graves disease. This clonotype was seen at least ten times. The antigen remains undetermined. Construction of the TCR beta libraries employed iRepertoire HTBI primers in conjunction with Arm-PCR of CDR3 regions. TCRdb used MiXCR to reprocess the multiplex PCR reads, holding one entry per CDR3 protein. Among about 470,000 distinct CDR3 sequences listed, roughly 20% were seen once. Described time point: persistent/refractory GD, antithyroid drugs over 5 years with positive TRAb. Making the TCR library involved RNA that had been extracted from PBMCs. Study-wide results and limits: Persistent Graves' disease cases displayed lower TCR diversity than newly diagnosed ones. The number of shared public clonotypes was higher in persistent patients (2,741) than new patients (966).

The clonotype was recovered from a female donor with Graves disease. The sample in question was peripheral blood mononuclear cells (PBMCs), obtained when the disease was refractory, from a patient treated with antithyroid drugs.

The chain's CDR3 is CASSFLWGDTEAFF. The CDR3 region has the DNA TGTGCCAGCAGCTTCCTGTGGGGGGACACTGAAGCTTTCTTT. This chain links TRBV7-2 with TRBJ1-1; D is possibly TRBD1 (5 bases). This CDR3 is 14 amino acids long. V dropped 3 bases and J dropped 3 bases, with 11 bases sitting between them. Germline CDR1 reads SGHTA; CDR2 reads FQGNSA.